This is a list of T cell receptor beta chains from one sample in a study of T cells in Graves' hyperthyroidism and ophthalmopathy. TCRdb reanalysed the multiplex PCR reads using MiXCR and keeps one entry per CDR3 protein. Of fewer than 450,000 distinct CDR3 sequences in the sample, 17% were seen once. Input material: blood. Receptors originate from a woman younger than 45 with Graves' hyperthyroidism that later progressed to Graves' ophthalmopathy. Both conserved end residues are part of each CDR3. D genes are given only for firm matches.

12	-	TRBJ2-7	TRBV2	CASSDREEQQYF
18	TRBD1	TRBJ2-7	TRBV24-1	CATSFLSPPGTGENEQYF
13	-	TRBJ1-1	TRBV6-2/TRBV6-3	CASRDERNYEAFF
14	-	TRBJ2-5	TRBV6-5	CASSYGQGSSAQYF
16	TRBD2	TRBJ2-3	TRBV5-1	CASSLSPSGGTDTQYF
11	-	TRBJ1-1	TRBV12-3/TRBV12-4	CASRFATEAFF
12	TRBD2	TRBJ2-3	TRBV14	CASSQGGGTQYF
16	-	TRBJ2-3	TRBV7-6	CASSLAPGADTDTQYF
16	-	TRBJ2-3	TRBV15	CATSRARRSSTDTQYF
17	TRBD1	TRBJ2-5	TRBV5-1	CASSLAVFTGGGETQYF
16	TRBD2	TRBJ2-3	TRBV29-1	CSVGGLAGELTDTQYF
17	-	TRBJ1-2	TRBV7-6	CASSLDLDTLNHYGYTF
14	-	TRBJ1-4	TRBV6-1	CASAGRSVNEKLFF
17	-	TRBJ1-2	TRBV20-1	CSAYHGRINELNYGYTF
13	-	TRBJ1-1	TRBV27	CASSLLQGTKAFF
15	-	TRBJ2-7	TRBV5-1	CASSLASQGTYEQYF
14	-	TRBJ2-2	TRBV11-2	CASSWTGEPGELFF
15	TRBD2	TRBJ2-5	TRBV28	CASSLWTSSEETQYF
14	TRBD1	TRBJ2-7	TRBV20-1	CSAETGANSYEQYF
20	TRBD2	TRBJ2-7	TRBV4-1	CASSQVYGIAGLAGRYEQYF
16	-	TRBJ1-1	TRBV28	CASRSLAFGGHTEAFF
14	-	TRBJ2-1	TRBV9	CASSVSDGFGEQFF
13	-	TRBJ2-5	TRBV12-3/TRBV12-4	CASSPGQGQTQYF
14	-	TRBJ1-6	TRBV9	CASSVALPNSPLHF
16	-	TRBJ1-1	TRBV11-2	CASSYSTGTSNTEAFF
12	-	TRBJ1-1	TRBV19	CASKVGNTEAFF
16	TRBD1	TRBJ1-5	TRBV7-8	CASSLRDRSFDQPQHF
15	-	TRBJ1-1	TRBV15	CATSRSRTGNTEAFF
16	TRBD2	TRBJ2-1	TRBV4-1	CASSQISAGLLDEQFF
15	TRBD1	TRBJ2-3	TRBV2	CASSPRQGSTDTQYF
16	-	TRBJ1-5	TRBV12-3/TRBV12-4	CASSFDRERGNQPQHF
15	-	TRBJ2-5	TRBV12-5	CASGTSDGLQETQYF
13	-	TRBJ1-2	TRBV28	CASGILRHPRYTF
17	-	TRBJ2-2	TRBV28	CASRPPRQESNTGELFF
15	TRBD1	TRBJ1-5	TRBV28	CASQSQPGWGTAQHF
13	-	TRBJ1-1	TRBV30	CAWSQTGITEAFF